This T cell receptor (beta chain) was sequenced for a study of neoadjuvant anti-PD-1 for oral cavity cancer (dated by TCRdb to about 2021). A note on the overall study: Patients mostly received three to four biweekly doses of nivolumab at 3 mg/kg before curative-intent surgical resection. For patients who did not progress, a fourth nivolumab dose was given around day 43, followed by definitive surgical resection on days 50-56. Responders were defined as patients with complete response, partial response or stable disease by RECIST 1.1; non-responders were defined as patients with progression. A 33% response rate was observed in the parent correlative cohort, in which more than nine patients were included. What the work shows at the level of the full study, not this receptor alone: Within PBMCs, T cell clonality (Gini index) was significantly higher in non-responders than responders after neoadjuvant nivolumab. Only three patients per response group were included in the TCR analyses, and the authors called for validation in larger cohorts. Higher pretreatment blood TCRbeta clonality and lower post-treatment tumor TCRbeta clonality were correlated with higher pretreatment blood Treg/Th17 ratios.

Note on this clone: There is no known antigen for this receptor. Base qualities were left out, and no much larger clone turns up one base away.

For deep sequencing, each PBMC sample was run in six replicates, with libraries mostly built from 480 ng of input genomic DNA. TCRbeta libraries were prepared with the immunoSEQ hsTCRbeta kit according to the manufacturer's instructions. An Illumina NovaSeq 6000 S4 flow cell was used to sequence the final libraries, which had first been combined to 3 nM. The paper's data handling went like this. Raw data preprocessing and quality control were performed with the immunoSEQ Analyzer. The analysis was restricted to productive rearrangements, with each unique CDR3 amino acid sequence defining a clonotype. Using the R package tcR, the researchers computed the Gini-Simpson index as their estimate of repertoire clonality. Student's t test was used to compare Gini indices, and Pearson correlation was used to assess associations with tumor size change. Drawn from immuneACCESS, this table holds only the in-frame rearrangements with V and J called that TCRdb kept. Clones are partly lost; checked studies trace under half to an unresolved V gene and leave the rest unexplained. For V, J and clone size, that table is used; D and trimming come from the DNA. The sample table shows over 11,000 clones, and approximately 70% are seen once. The top ten constitute approximately 2% of the sample.

Read against the paper, the sample's time point label means: before neoadjuvant nivolumab. None of the patients had received prior systemic or radiation treatment, and all were newly diagnosed with stage II-IVA oral cavity squamous cell carcinoma. The cohort consisted of patients with HPV-negative, locally advanced oral cavity squamous cell carcinoma. Peripheral blood mononuclear cells were analyzed directly and were not maintained or expanded in culture. The samples were drawn from a longitudinal correlative study tied to a single-arm phase II trial testing neoadjuvant nivolumab in oral cavity squamous cell carcinoma. Genomic DNA-based TCRbeta sequencing was performed on subject-matched pre- and post-treatment PBMCs and tumors from three responders and three non-responders. Peripheral blood mononuclear cells were collected once before nivolumab treatment and again after treatment, at the time of surgery. The Maxwell RSC DNA from Cells kit was used to extract genomic DNA from PBMCs.

V loses 0 bases of germline sequence and J loses 7 bases, and the interval between the two ends is 7 bases. The germline V gene sets CDR1 to SGHRS and CDR2 to YFSETQ. The CDR3 has 12 amino acids, counting the end cysteine and phenylalanine. The only DNA kept is the CDR3, 36 bases in frame from the first base. The V gene is TRBV5-1 and the J gene is TRBJ1-1, with no confident D gene call. The sample was PBMCs, taken before nivolumab (anti-PD-1) treatment. The TCR originated in a person aged 35-79 years with oral cavity squamous cell carcinoma. The DNA sequence follows: TGCGCCAGCAGCTTGGACGGACTTGAAGCTTTCTTT. Protein translation: CASSLDGLEAFF.